This TCR beta chain derives from a study of neurological immune-mediated disorders. This clonotype was detected only a few times. Trimming cost V 1 base and J 9 bases, with 7 bases left between them. The germline gives CDR1 GTSNPN, CDR2 SVGIG (reference sequence). The CDR3 covers 10 residues. The authors produced cDNA by 5'RACE using 10-nucleotide random UMIs. MiXCR was run by TCRdb on the 5' RACE reads, yielding one entry per CDR3 protein. The sample shows fewer than 55,000 distinct CDR3 sequences, nearly 6.5% of them seen only once. The chain recombines TRBV30 with TRBJ2-7; D gene unclear. The TCR sequence derives from a woman in her 40s in good health. Sequencing was carried out using CD4+ T cells from blood. CDR3 sequence: CAWSEGAQYF. CDR3 in DNA: TGTGCCTGGAGTGAAGGCGCGCAGTACTTC.